The 17 T cell receptor beta chains below all came from one sample that was sequenced in a study of metastatic and nonmetastatic thyroid tumors (dated by TCRdb to the early 2020s). No patient had received any treatment before thyroid surgery. Libraries were constructed by PCR. Sequencing was performed on an Illumina HiSeq 4000. The public reads were run again by TCRdb, first through fastp at Q25 and then through MiXCR, and only productive beta chains were kept. In this sample the table shows fewer than 30,000 clones, more than 12% of which occur a single time. The top ten constitute approximately 3.3% of the sample. The material sequenced was blood. The receptors here all came from a female donor with papillary thyroid cancer or a benign thyroid nodule (not recorded which). Some clones in this sample may be carry-over from other donors' samples.

This clone was seen more than once but under ten times. The chain couples TRBV6-2 or TRBV6-3 to TRBJ2-7; a possible D gene is TRBD2 (6 bases). Germline assignment: CDR1 MNHEY and CDR2 SVGEGT. This CDR3 spans 15 amino acids. With 6 bases removed from V and 2 bases from J, the gap between germline ends came to 17 bases. The CDR3 protein is CASRTEGPLPYEQYF. For the CDR3, the DNA is TGTGCCAGCAGAACGGAGGGTCCCTTACCCTACGAGCAGTACTTC.

Regarding this clone: An end of the junction does not agree with germline; a read error may underlie this. The DNA of the CDR3 is TGTGCTAGTAGTATTTCAAGCGGGAGCGACGAGCATTACTTC. It encodes CASSISSGSDEHYF. The chain is built from TRBV19 and TRBJ2-7; 8 bases map to TRBD2. In germline, CDR1 is LNHDA, CDR2 SQIVND (reference sequence). The CDR3 covers 14 residues.

About this clone itself: The junction shows a germline mismatch at one end, possibly a read error. This chain connects TRBV5-1 to TRBJ2-7, with D perhaps TRBD1 (7 bases). Germline loops: CDR1 SGHRS, CDR2 YFSETQ. The CDR3 length is 13 residues. The CDR3 DNA sequence: TGCGCCAGCAGCTTTGGAGGGGGACAGTGGGATACTTTC. The encoded protein is CASSFGGGQWDTF.

In this sample, this clone turned up many times. This chain links TRBV7-2 with TRBJ1-1; tentatively, D is TRBD1 (5 bases). The V end was cut by 0 bases, the J end by 4 bases, with 12 bases between. Germline V gene lookup returns CDR1 SGHTA and CDR2 FQGNSA. The CDR3 runs to 15 residues. The CDR3 DNA is TGTGCCAGCAGCTTAGCGGGGCCCAGGTTCACTGAAGCTTTCTTT. It codes for CASSLAGPRFTEAFF.

This clone showed up many times. The chain is built from TRBV14 and TRBJ2-2; 7 bases align to TRBD2. In germline, CDR1 is SGHDN, CDR2 FVKESK. The trim removed 4 bases at V and 6 bases at J, leaving 8 bases unmatched. This CDR3 is 15 amino acids long. CDR3: CASSLRAGVAGELFF. The DNA of the CDR3 is TGTGCCAGCAGCCTGAGGGCGGGAGTGGCCGGGGAGCTGTTTTTT. Based on the CDR3 plus reference TRBV14 and TRBJ2-2, the full variable domain is EAGVTQFPSHSVIEKGQTVTLRCDPISGHDNLYWYRRVMGKEIKFLLHFVKESKQDESGMPNNRFLAERTGGTYSTLKVQPAELEDSGVYFCASSLRAGVAGELFFGEGSRLTVL.

This clone was picked up a small number of times. This rearrangement joins TRBV4-1 to TRBJ2-7; 7 positions match TRBD1. The CDR3 consists of 16 residues. Trimming took 1 base from V and 3 from J; bases not matched to a gene: 9. In germline, CDR1 is MGHRA, CDR2 YSYEKL. The DNA for the CDR3 is TGCGCCAGCAGCCAAGCGTTCTCGGACAGGAGCTACGAGCAGTACTTC. Its protein product is CASSQAFSDRSYEQYF.

A few counts support this clone. Its ends do not fully match the called genes, so a read error is possible. The V gene is TRBV28, the J gene TRBJ1-4; 7 nucleotides align to TRBD1. The CDR3 is 14 amino acids. Germline V gene sequence: CDR1 MDHEN, CDR2 SYDVKM. The CDR3 loop reads CASSLGQRHEKLSF. The CDR3 nucleotides are TGTGCCAGCAGTTTGGGACAGCGCCATGAAAAACTGTCTTTT. Using reference TRBV28 and TRBJ1-4 for the parts outside the CDR3, the full variable domain is DVKVTQSSRYLVKRTGEKVFLECVQDMDHENMFWYRQDPGLGLRLIYFSYDVKMKEKGDIPEGYSVSREKKERFSLILESASTNQTSMYLCASSLGQRHEKLSFGSGTQLSVL.

This clone was picked up many times. This chain joins TRBV28 and TRBJ1-1; D gene ambiguous. Germline lookup yields CDR1 MDHEN and CDR2 SYDVKM. Trimming cost V 4 bases and J 8 bases, with 14 bases left between them. The CDR3 sequence is 13 residues long. CDR3 nucleotide sequence: TGTGCCAGCAGTTCTCTTCTCCCCCCCGAAGCTTTCTTT. Its translation: CASSSLLPPEAFF.

This clone was detected ten times or more. This chain connects TRBV28 to TRBJ1-1, with no clear D. Trimming cost V 5 bases and J 4 bases, with 17 bases left between them. The germline V gene has CDR1 MDHEN and CDR2 SYDVKM. This CDR3 spans 15 amino acids. The DNA of the CDR3 is TGTGCCAGCAGTCTCACACCCGAACGGGGCACTGAAGCTTTCTTT. Translation: CASSLTPERGTEAFF.

The chain carries TRBV11-2 and TRBJ2-3; the match to TRBD2 covers 9 bases. In germline, CDR1 is SGHAT, CDR2 FQNNGV. This CDR3 is 16 amino acids long. J was trimmed by 4 bases and V by 6 bases; bases with no gene match: 11. CDR3 in amino acids: CASRGFGGGAPDTQYF. DNA of the CDR3: TGTGCCAGCAGGGGATTTGGCGGGGGGGCGCCAGATACGCAGTATTTT.

This clone was counted at least ten times. In nucleotides, the CDR3 is TGTGCTAGTGGCCACGGACTAGCGGGAAGCACAGATACGCAGTATTTT. This gives the protein CASGHGLAGSTDTQYF. The chain uses TRBV12-5 and TRBJ2-3, with TRBD2 matching over 12 bases. The CDR3 runs 16 residues. V lost 6 bases to trimming and J lost 0 bases; unmatched junction nucleotides: 4. Looked up from germline, CDR1 is LGHNT and CDR2 is FRNRAP.

This clone was seen ten or more times. This chain links TRBV29-1 with TRBJ2-5; a weak D match, TRBD1 (6 bases). The V gene's germline CDR1 is SQVTM and CDR2 ANQGSEA. Trimming removed 1 base from V and 5 bases from J, with 17 bases in between. There are 15 residues in the CDR3. The CDR3 DNA sequence: TGCAGCGTTGAAGGATGGGCAGGGGCGCGGGAGACCCAGTACTTC. It codes for CSVEGWAGARETQYF.

This clone showed up many times. V is TRBV30 and J is TRBJ2-5, with a possible D match to TRBD1 (5 bases). Trimming took 4 bases from V and 7 from J, leaving 10 bases between them. CDR3 length: 11 residues. Germline assignment: CDR1 GTSNPN and CDR2 SVGIG (reference sequence). The CDR3 DNA follows: TGTGCCTGGACAGGGTCGAGGACCCAGTACTTC. It codes for CAWTGSRTQYF.

This clone has ten or more counts. A single base separates this from a much larger clone, so it may be a read error. The rearrangement uses TRBV6-1 and TRBJ2-7; the D gene is possibly TRBD1 (5 bases). Germline-derived CDR1 and CDR2 are MNHNS and SASEGT. The CDR3 runs 12 residues. CDR3 region: CASTDRSYEQCF. The CDR3, as DNA: TGTGCCAGCACCGACAGATCCTACGAGCAGTGCTTC.

The gene calls are TRBV20-1 and TRBJ2-7, with D perhaps TRBD1 or TRBD2 (5 bases each). V lost 0 bases and J 3 bases, leaving 15 bases between the germline ends. Germline-derived CDR1 and CDR2 are DFQATT and SNEGSKA (reference sequence). The length of the CDR3 is 15 residues. Written as DNA, the CDR3 is TGCAGTGCTAGAGATCTGGGCAGGGAGTTCTACGAGCAGTACTTC. Protein: CSARDLGREFYEQYF.

This clone was counted ten times or more. This rearrangement joins TRBV6-1 to TRBJ2-7; D possibly uses TRBD1 or TRBD2 (5 bases each). The CDR3 consists of 14 residues. Trimming left V 5 bases short and J 4 bases short, with 15 bases between. The V gene's germline CDR1 is MNHNS and CDR2 SASEGT. CDR3 nucleotide sequence: TGTGCCAGCAGTCGGACTGTGGGGCAATACGAGCAGTACTTC. Protein sequence: CASSRTVGQYEQYF.

The chain links TRBV20-1 to TRBJ1-2, with 7 bases matching TRBD1. The CDR3 totals 13 residues. Germline-derived CDR1 and CDR2 are DFQATT and SNEGSKA (reference sequence). The trim removed 6 bases at V and 4 bases at J, leaving 8 bases unmatched. The CDR3 protein is CSAPGQETYGYTF. DNA of the CDR3: TGCAGTGCCCCCGGACAGGAGACCTATGGCTACACCTTC.